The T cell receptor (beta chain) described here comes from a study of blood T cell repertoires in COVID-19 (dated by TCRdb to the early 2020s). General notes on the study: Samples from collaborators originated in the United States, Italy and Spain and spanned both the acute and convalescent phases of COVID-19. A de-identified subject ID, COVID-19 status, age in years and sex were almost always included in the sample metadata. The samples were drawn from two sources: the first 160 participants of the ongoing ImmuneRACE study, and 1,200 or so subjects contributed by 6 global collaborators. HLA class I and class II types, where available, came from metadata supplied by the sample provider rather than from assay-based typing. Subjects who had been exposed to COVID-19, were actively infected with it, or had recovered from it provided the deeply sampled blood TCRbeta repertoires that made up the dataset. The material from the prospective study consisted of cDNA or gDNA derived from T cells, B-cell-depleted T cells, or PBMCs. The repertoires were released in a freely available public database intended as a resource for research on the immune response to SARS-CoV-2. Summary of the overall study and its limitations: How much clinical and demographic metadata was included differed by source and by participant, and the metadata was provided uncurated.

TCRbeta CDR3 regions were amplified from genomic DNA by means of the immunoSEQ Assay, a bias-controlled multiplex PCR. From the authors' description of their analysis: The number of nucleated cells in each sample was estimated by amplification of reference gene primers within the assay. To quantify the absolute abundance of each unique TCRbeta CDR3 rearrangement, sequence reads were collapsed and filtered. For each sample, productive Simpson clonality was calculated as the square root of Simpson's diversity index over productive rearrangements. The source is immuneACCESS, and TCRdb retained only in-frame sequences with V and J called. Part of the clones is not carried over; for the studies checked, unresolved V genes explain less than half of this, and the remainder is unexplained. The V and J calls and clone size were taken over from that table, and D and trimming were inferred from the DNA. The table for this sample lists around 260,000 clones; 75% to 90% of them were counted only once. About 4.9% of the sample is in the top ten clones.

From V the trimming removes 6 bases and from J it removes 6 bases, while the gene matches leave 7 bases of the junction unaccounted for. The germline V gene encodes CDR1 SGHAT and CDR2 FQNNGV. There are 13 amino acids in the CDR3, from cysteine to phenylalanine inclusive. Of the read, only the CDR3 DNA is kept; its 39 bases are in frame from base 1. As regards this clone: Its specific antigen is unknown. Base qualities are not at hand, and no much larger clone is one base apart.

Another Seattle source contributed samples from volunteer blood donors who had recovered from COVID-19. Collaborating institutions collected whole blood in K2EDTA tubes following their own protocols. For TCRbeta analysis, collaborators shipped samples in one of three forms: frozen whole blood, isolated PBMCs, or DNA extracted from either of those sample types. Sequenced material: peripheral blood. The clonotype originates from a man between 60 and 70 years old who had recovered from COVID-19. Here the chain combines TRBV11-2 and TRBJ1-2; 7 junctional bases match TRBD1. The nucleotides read TGTGCCAGCAGTCGACGACAGGGTAATGGCTACACCTTC. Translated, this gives CASSRRQGNGYTF.